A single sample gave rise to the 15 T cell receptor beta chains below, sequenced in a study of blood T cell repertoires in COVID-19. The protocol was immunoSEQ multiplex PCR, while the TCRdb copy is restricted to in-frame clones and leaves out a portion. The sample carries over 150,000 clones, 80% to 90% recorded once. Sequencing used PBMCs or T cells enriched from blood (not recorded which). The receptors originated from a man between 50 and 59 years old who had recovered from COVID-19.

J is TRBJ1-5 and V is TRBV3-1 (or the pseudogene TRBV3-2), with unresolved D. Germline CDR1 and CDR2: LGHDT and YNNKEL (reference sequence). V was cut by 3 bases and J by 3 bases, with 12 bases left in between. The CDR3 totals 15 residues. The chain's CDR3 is CASSQGRETNQPQHF. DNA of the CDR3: TGTGCCAGCAGCCAGGGCCGGGAGACCAATCAGCCCCAGCATTTT.

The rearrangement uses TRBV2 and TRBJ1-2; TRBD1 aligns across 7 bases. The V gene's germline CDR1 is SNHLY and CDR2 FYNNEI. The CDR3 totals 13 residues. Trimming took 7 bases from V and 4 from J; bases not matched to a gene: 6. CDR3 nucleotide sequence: TGTGCCAGCACTTCGACAGGGCTCTATGGCTACACCTTC. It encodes CASTSTGLYGYTF.

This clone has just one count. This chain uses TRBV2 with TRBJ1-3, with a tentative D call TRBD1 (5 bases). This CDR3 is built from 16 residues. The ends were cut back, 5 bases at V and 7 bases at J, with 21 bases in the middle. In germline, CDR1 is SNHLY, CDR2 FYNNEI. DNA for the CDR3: TGTGCCAGCAGTACGGCGGGGGGAGGGTCAAGGAACACCATATATTTT. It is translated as CASSTAGGGSRNTIYF.

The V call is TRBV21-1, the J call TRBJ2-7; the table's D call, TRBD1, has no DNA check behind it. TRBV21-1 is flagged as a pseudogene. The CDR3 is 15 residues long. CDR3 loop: CASSTTGGVFYEQYF. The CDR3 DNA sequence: TGTGCCAGCAGCACTACAGGGGGCGTTTTCTACGAGCAGTACTTC.

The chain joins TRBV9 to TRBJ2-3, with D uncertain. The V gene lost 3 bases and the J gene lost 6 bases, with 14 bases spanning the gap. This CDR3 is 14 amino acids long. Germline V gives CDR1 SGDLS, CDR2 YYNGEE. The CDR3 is CASSASFSSDTQYF. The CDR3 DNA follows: TGTGCCAGCAGCGCCTCCTTCTCGTCTGATACGCAGTATTTT.

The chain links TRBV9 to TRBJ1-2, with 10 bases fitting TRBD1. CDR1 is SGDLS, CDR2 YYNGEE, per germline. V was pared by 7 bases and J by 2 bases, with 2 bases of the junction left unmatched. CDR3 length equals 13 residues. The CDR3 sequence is CASGQGGNYGYTF. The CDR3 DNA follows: TGTGCCAGCGGACAGGGGGGCAACTATGGCTACACCTTC.

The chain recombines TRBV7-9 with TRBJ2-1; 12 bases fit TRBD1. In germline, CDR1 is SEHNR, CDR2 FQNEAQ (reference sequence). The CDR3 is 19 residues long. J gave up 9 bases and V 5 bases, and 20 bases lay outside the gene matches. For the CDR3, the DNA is TGTGCCAGCAGCCATACTCCGCGATCCCGGGACAGGGGGCATTCTGAGCAGTTCTTC. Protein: CASSHTPRSRDRGHSEQFF.

Written as DNA, the CDR3 is TGTGCCAGTAGTATAGAAGGGACAGGAAACTATGGCTACACCTTC. Protein sequence: CASSIEGTGNYGYTF. V is TRBV19 and J is TRBJ1-2, with 8 bases fitting TRBD1. Germline CDR1 LNHDA, CDR2 SQIVND (reference sequence). The ends lost 0 bases at V and 2 bases at J; junction bases unmatched: 2. The CDR3 consists of 15 residues.

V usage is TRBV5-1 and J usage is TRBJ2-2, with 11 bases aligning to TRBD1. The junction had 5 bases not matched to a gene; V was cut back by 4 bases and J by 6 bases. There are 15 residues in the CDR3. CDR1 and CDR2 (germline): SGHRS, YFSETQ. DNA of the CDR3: TGCGCCAGCAGCAGAGGACAGGGGGCGGCCGGGGAGCTGTTTTTT. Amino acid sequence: CASSRGQGAAGELFF.

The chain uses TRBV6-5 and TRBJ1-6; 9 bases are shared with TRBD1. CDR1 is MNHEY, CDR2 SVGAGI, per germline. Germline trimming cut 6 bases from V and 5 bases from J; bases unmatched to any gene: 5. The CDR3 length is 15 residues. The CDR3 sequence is CASRRTGADNSPLHF. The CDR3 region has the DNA TGTGCCAGCAGACGGACAGGGGCTGATAATTCACCCCTCCACTTT.

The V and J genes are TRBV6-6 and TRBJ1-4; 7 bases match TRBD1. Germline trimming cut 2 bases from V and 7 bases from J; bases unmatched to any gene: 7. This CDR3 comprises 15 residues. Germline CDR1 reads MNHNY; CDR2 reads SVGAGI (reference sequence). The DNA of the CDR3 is TGTGCCAGCAGTTACCCGACAGGGACGGGTGAAAAACTGTTTTTT. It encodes CASSYPTGTGEKLFF.

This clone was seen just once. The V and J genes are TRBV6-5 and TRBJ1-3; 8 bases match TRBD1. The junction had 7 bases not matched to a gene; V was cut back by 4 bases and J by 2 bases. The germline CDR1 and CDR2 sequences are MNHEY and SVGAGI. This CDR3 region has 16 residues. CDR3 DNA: TGTGCCAGCAGTTCACAGGGGGTTAGGACTGGAAACACCATATATTTT. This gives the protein CASSSQGVRTGNTIYF.

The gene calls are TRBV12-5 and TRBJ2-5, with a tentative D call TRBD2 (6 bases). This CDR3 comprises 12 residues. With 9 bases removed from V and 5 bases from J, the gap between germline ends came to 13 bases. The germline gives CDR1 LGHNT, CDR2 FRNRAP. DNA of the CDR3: TGTGCTAGCTCCGGGGGTTCGGAGACCCAGTACTTC. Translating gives CASSGGSETQYF.

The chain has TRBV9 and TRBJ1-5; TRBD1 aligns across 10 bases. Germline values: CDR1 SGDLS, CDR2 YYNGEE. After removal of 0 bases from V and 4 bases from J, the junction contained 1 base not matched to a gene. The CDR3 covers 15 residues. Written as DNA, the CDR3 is TGTGCCAGCAGCGTAGGGGGACAGGGGAATCAGCCCCAGCATTTT. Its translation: CASSVGGQGNQPQHF.

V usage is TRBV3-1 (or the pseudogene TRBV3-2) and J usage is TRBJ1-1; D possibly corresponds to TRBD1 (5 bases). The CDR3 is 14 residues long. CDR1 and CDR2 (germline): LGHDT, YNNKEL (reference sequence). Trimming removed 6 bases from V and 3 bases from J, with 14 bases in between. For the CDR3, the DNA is TGTGCCAGCAGTCAGCGGGGGAGTGACACTGAAGCTTTCTTT. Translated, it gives CASSQRGSDTEAFF.